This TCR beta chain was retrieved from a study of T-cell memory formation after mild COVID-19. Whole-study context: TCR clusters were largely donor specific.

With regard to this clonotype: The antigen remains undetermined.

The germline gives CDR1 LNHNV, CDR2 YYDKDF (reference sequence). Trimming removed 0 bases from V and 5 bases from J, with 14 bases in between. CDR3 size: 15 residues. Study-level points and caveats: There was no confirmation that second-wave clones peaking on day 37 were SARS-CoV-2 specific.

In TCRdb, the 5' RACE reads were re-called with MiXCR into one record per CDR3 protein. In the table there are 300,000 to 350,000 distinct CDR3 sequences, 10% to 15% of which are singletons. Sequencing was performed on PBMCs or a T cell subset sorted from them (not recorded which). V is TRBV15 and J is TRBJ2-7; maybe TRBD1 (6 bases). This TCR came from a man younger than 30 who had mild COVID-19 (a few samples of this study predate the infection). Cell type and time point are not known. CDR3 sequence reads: CATSRDVGAFHEQYF. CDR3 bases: TGTGCCACCAGCAGAGATGTGGGGGCGTTCCACGAGCAGTACTTC.